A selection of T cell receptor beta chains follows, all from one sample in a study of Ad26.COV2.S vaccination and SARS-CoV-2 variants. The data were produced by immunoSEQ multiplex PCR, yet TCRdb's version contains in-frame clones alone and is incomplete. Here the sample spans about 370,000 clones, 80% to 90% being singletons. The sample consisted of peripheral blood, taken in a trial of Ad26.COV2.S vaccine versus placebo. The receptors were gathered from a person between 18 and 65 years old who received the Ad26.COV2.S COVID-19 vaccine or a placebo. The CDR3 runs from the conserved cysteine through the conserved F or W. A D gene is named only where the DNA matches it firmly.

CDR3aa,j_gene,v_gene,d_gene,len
CASSERQESYEQYF,TRBJ2-7,TRBV2,-,14
CSASVDRAYNSPLHF,TRBJ1-6,TRBV20-1,TRBD1,15
CASSPGLYQPQHF,TRBJ1-5,TRBV19,-,13
CASSRGAVGMNTEAFF,TRBJ1-1,TRBV3-1/TRBV3-2,-,16
CASSLGLATGEQFF,TRBJ2-1,TRBV11-3,TRBD2,14
CSVGWGTEAFF,TRBJ1-1,TRBV29-1,-,11
CASSLMGSKETQYF,TRBJ2-5,TRBV5-4,-,14
CASRDRQPEAFF,TRBJ1-1,TRBV19,TRBD1,12
CASSLAYMNTEAFF,TRBJ1-1,TRBV6-5,-,14
CASSGPMIYEQYF,TRBJ2-7,TRBV5-1,-,13
CASRPGLAGGDDEQFF,TRBJ2-1,TRBV11-1,TRBD2,16
CASSEWTGGAGYYGYTF,TRBJ1-2,TRBV6-1,TRBD1,17
CASSLGTHSGYTF,TRBJ1-2,TRBV7-9,-,13
CAISESPGAAQETQYF,TRBJ2-5,TRBV10-3,-,16
CASSAGVHEQYF,TRBJ2-7,TRBV10-2,-,12
CASSLLVMTGKHMNTEAFF,TRBJ1-1,TRBV7-9,TRBD1,19
CASSPGTLRGGYTF,TRBJ1-2,TRBV6-2/TRBV6-3,-,14
CASSLEADSPLHF,TRBJ1-6,TRBV5-8,-,13
CASSYSRGGETQYF,TRBJ2-5,TRBV6-5,-,14
CASSLLARGTDTQYF,TRBJ2-3,TRBV6-2/TRBV6-3,-,15
CASSEAWSGMEPQHF,TRBJ1-5,TRBV6-1,-,15
CASSLENTGELFF,TRBJ2-2,TRBV7-2,-,13
CASSPGTGIHEQYF,TRBJ2-7,TRBV5-1,TRBD1,14
CSVGFLTYEQYF,TRBJ2-7,TRBV29-1,-,12
CATSTALGIRELFF,TRBJ2-2,TRBV6-5,-,14
CASSVAWNTEAFF,TRBJ1-1,TRBV9,-,13
CASRGVGKETQYF,TRBJ2-5,TRBV19,-,13
CASSTRQGSNTGELFF,TRBJ2-2,TRBV27,TRBD1,16
CASNQVANTEAFF,TRBJ1-1,TRBV14,-,13
CASSPLVGWETQYF,TRBJ2-5,TRBV7-9,-,14
CASSLQGQPQHF,TRBJ1-5,TRBV5-5,-,12
CASSLGDRAREETQYF,TRBJ2-5,TRBV7-9,TRBD1,16
CASSSLSGASPNEQFF,TRBJ2-1,TRBV11-2,TRBD2,16
CASSPNQGNMNTEAFF,TRBJ1-1,TRBV19,-,16
CAWSVGQGRFNSPLHF,TRBJ1-6,TRBV30,TRBD1,16
CASSQEQVGRVHLHF,TRBJ1-6,TRBV4-1,-,15
CASRKGDASYNEQFF,TRBJ2-1,TRBV2,-,15
CASSTHRGSGYTF,TRBJ1-2,TRBV19,TRBD1,13
CASSLIGANQETQYF,TRBJ2-5,TRBV7-2,-,15
CASSFQTSESNEQFF,TRBJ2-1,TRBV9,TRBD2,15
CSVGMGREETQYF,TRBJ2-5,TRBV29-1,TRBD2,13
CASSPEGQGYGYTF,TRBJ1-2,TRBV5-1,-,14
CASSLNRVAGELFF,TRBJ2-2,TRBV19,-,14
CASSLGDEQYF,TRBJ2-7,TRBV11-1,-,11